The 27 T cell receptor beta chains listed next were all sequenced from one sample in a study of blood T cell repertoires in COVID-19. The data were produced by immunoSEQ multiplex PCR, yet TCRdb's version contains in-frame clones alone and is incomplete. This table has 300,000 to 450,000 clones, 81% appearing once. The sequencing input was peripheral blood. The receptors stem from a human donor with acute or convalescent COVID-19. The donor label of this sample is uncertain.

This clone was detected once. The V call is TRBV18, the J call TRBJ2-5; TRBD2 agrees at 7 bases. The V gene's germline CDR1 is KGHSH and CDR2 LQKENI. Trimming took 7 bases from V and 5 from J; bases not matched to a gene: 7. The CDR3 runs to 13 residues. The DNA for the CDR3 is TGTGCCAGCTGTGCGGGGGTTAAGGAGACCCAGTACTTC. The encoded protein is CASCAGVKETQYF.

This clone was found once. The rearrangement uses TRBV5-1 and TRBJ1-2, with D perhaps matching TRBD1 (5 bases). Germline V gives CDR1 SGHRS, CDR2 YFSETQ. The ends were cut back, 8 bases at V and 2 bases at J, with 16 bases in the middle. CDR3 length: 14 residues. The CDR3 here is CASSLRGENYGYTF. In nucleotides, the CDR3 is TGCGCCAGTTCACTTCGGGGGGAGAACTATGGCTACACCTTC.

V gene TRBV15 combines with J gene TRBJ2-1; TRBD2 agrees at 8 bases. The CDR3 is 19 residues long. The germline V gene has CDR1 LNHNV and CDR2 YYDKDF (reference sequence). V lost 0 bases, J lost 0 bases, and 10 bases stayed unmatched. The CDR3 DNA reads TGTGCCACCAGCAGAGATCGCGGAGTAGCGGGGACCTCCTACAATGAGCAGTTCTTC. Translation gives CATSRDRGVAGTSYNEQFF.

The chain combines TRBV7-8 with TRBJ1-1; D gene uncertain. V lost 1 base and J 1 base, leaving 4 bases between the germline ends. Per the germline V gene, CDR1 is SGHVS and CDR2 is FQNEAQ. The CDR3 runs 13 residues. The CDR3 nucleotides read TGTGCCAGCAGCTTAGGACAGAACACTGAAGCTTTCTTT. It encodes CASSLGQNTEAFF.

The chain links TRBV18 to TRBJ1-2; tentatively, D is TRBD1 (5 bases). Germline-derived CDR1 and CDR2 are KGHSH and LQKENI. CDR3 size: 14 residues. V lost 2 bases and J lost 4, with 11 bases in between. CDR3 loop: CASSPDSASYGYTF. The CDR3 DNA follows: TGTGCCAGCTCACCAGACAGCGCTTCCTATGGCTACACCTTC. The entire variable domain, with the rest obtained from reference TRBV18 and TRBJ1-2, is as follows: NAGVMQNPRHLVRRRGQEARLRCSPMKGHSHVYWYRQLPEEGLKFMVYLQKENIIDESGMPKERFSAEFPKEGPSILRIQQVVRGDSAAYFCASSPDSASYGYTFGSGTRLTVV.

The chain joins TRBV7-2 to TRBJ1-3, with D maybe TRBD1 (5 bases). This CDR3 is 15 amino acids long. V was trimmed by 5 bases and J by 2 bases, leaving 13 bases between them. Germline CDR1 is SGHTA and CDR2 is FQGNSA. In DNA, the CDR3 is TGTGCCAGCAGCCTACAAGCGGGGGCTGGAAACACCATATATTTT. Translating it yields CASSLQAGAGNTIYF.

The rearrangement joins TRBV18 to TRBJ2-1; tentatively, D is TRBD2 (6 bases). V lost 0 bases and J lost 7, with 13 bases in between. This CDR3 region has 15 residues. Germline-derived CDR1 and CDR2 are KGHSH and LQKENI. In DNA form, the CDR3 reads TGTGCCAGCTCACCACCCTTGATCCGGGGGAATGAGCAGTTCTTC. Protein product: CASSPPLIRGNEQFF.

This chain links TRBV5-1 with TRBJ2-2, with D perhaps matching TRBD1 (6 bases). The CDR3 length is 15 residues. CDR1 is SGHRS, CDR2 YFSETQ, per germline. Trimming took off 4 bases at V and 0 bases at J, with 10 bases between the two ends. The CDR3: CASSLNRANTGELFF. The CDR3 nucleotides are TGCGCCAGCAGCCTCAACAGGGCGAACACCGGGGAGCTGTTTTTT.

The rearrangement joins TRBV6-4 to TRBJ2-1, with TRBD1 matching over 7 bases. The CDR3 sequence is 12 residues long. Trimming at V came to 0 bases and at J to 14 bases, leaving 4 bases not matched to a gene. CDR1 MRHNA and CDR2 SNTAGT come from the germline V gene. In DNA, the CDR3 is TGTGCCAGCAGTGACTCCGGACAGGATAAGTTCTTC. Protein product: CASSDSGQDKFF.

This clone appeared once. J is TRBJ2-2 and V is TRBV4-1; no clear D. Trimming left V 3 bases short and J 7 bases short, with 9 bases between. Germline CDR1 MGHRA, CDR2 YSYEKL. The CDR3 covers 13 residues. The CDR3 spells CASSQAARGELFF. DNA for the CDR3: TGCGCCAGCAGCCAGGCGGCCCGCGGGGAGCTGTTTTTT.

Concerning this clone: A read error may produce the germline difference seen at one junction end. This chain joins TRBV14 and TRBJ2-7; D is perhaps TRBD2 (5 bases). The germline V gene has CDR1 SGHDN and CDR2 FVKESK. This CDR3 region has 13 residues. Here the CDR3 reads CASSQDRRAPRNF. CDR3 nucleotide sequence: TGTGCCAGCAGCCAAGATAGGCGGGCCCCGAGGAACTTC.

The chain couples TRBV29-1 to TRBJ2-1, with D hard to call. Deletions cut 5 bases from V and 3 bases from J, with 11 bases between. The germline gives CDR1 SQVTM, CDR2 ANQGSEA. The CDR3 has 13 amino acids. CDR3 residues: CSVHVNSYNEQFF. The CDR3, as DNA: TGCAGCGTTCATGTTAACAGCTACAATGAGCAGTTCTTC.

V usage is TRBV5-1 and J usage is TRBJ2-1, with 8 bases fitting TRBD2. The germline CDR1 and CDR2 sequences are SGHRS and YFSETQ. Losses at the gene ends were 0 bases for V and 9 bases for J; bases not matched to a gene: 2. This CDR3 region has 13 residues. The DNA for the CDR3 is TGCGCCAGCAGCTTGGGAGCGGGAGCTGAGCAGTTCTTC. Translated: CASSLGAGAEQFF.

The sample holds a few counts of this clone. The V call is TRBV6-7, the J call TRBJ1-4; no clear D gene. TRBV6-7 is reported as an ORF; its role is uncertain. CDR3 length: 15 residues. V was pared by 6 bases and J by 7 bases, with 18 bases between. CDR3 sequence reads: CASSPPQVMSEKLFF. The CDR3, as DNA: TGTGCCAGCAGCCCTCCCCAGGTGATGAGTGAAAAACTGTTTTTT.

The gene calls are TRBV7-9 and TRBJ2-2; D gene uncertain. CDR1 SEHNR and CDR2 FQNEAQ come from the germline V gene (reference sequence). V lost 4 bases, J lost 6 bases, and 6 bases lay in between. The CDR3 consists of 12 residues. The CDR3 DNA is TGTGCCAGCAGCTCATTGTCCGGGGAGCTGTTTTTT. Amino acids: CASSSLSGELFF.

The chain combines TRBV30 with TRBJ1-2; a weak D match, TRBD1 (5 bases). This CDR3 is 16 amino acids long. The germline V gene has CDR1 GTSNPN and CDR2 SVGIG (reference sequence). Trimming took 2 bases from V and 5 from J, leaving 21 bases between them. DNA for the CDR3: TGTGCCTGGAGTCCTTTCGGAAGGGGAGGTGGGTATGGCTACACCTTC. Protein sequence: CAWSPFGRGGGYGYTF.

The chain recombines TRBV5-1 with TRBJ1-2; the match to TRBD1 covers 8 bases. CDR3 length: 13 amino acids. V trimming: 5 bases; J trimming: 4 bases; junction bases outside the gene matches: 4. CDR1 is SGHRS and CDR2 is YFSETQ in the germline V gene. The chain's CDR3 is CASRGTGLYGYTF. The DNA for the CDR3 is TGCGCCAGCAGGGGGACAGGTCTCTATGGCTACACCTTC. Supplemented by reference TRBV5-1 and TRBJ1-2, the full variable domain reads KAGVTQTPRYLIKTRGQQVTLSCSPISGHRSVSWYQQTPGQGLQFLFEYFSETQRNKGNFPGRFSGRQFSNSRSEMNVSTLELGDSALYLCASRGTGLYGYTFGSGTRLTVV.

A single count supports this clone. This chain links TRBV28 with TRBJ1-1; no reliable D call. V was clipped by 3 bases and J by 3 bases, with 8 bases between them. Germline V gene data show CDR1 as MDHEN and CDR2 as SYDVKM. This CDR3 spans 13 amino acids. The CDR3 is CASSFRRDTEAFF. CDR3 DNA: TGTGCCAGCAGTTTCCGGAGGGACACTGAAGCTTTCTTT.

The chain carries TRBV30 and TRBJ2-2; possibly TRBD2 for D (6 bases). Germline assignment: CDR1 GTSNPN and CDR2 SVGIG (reference sequence). The ends were cut back, 4 bases at V and 2 bases at J, with 11 bases in the middle. The CDR3 loop spans 14 amino acids. The CDR3 DNA follows: TGTGCCTGGACCCTCGGACTAAACACCGGGGAGCTGTTTTTT. Protein sequence: CAWTLGLNTGELFF.

The chain has TRBV7-9 and TRBJ1-2; 9 positions agree with TRBD1. J was trimmed by 4 bases and V by 8 bases; bases with no gene match: 11. The germline CDR1 and CDR2 sequences are SEHNR and FQNEAQ (reference sequence). The CDR3 runs 15 residues. The CDR3 coding sequence is TGTGCCAGCGAATCCTCCGGGACAGGGATCTATGGCTACACCTTC. Translating gives CASESSGTGIYGYTF.

The chain uses TRBV27 and TRBJ2-1; a possible D gene is TRBD2 (6 bases). The germline V gene has CDR1 MNHEY and CDR2 SMNVEV (reference sequence). The CDR3 length is 17 residues. V was cut by 1 base and J by 10 bases, with 23 bases left in between. CDR3 bases: TGTGCCAGCAGTTTATACGGGAAAGCGTGGGAGCGGGTCGAGCAGTTCTTC. This sequence encodes CASSLYGKAWERVEQFF.

A few counts support this clone. V usage is TRBV6-5 and J usage is TRBJ2-1; 9 positions match TRBD2. In germline, CDR1 is MNHEY, CDR2 SVGAGI. Germline trimming cut 6 bases from V and 5 bases from J; bases unmatched to any gene: 5. CDR3 length: 14 amino acids. Here the CDR3 reads CASSRLAVNNEQFF. DNA for the CDR3: TGTGCCAGCAGCCGACTAGCGGTCAACAATGAGCAGTTCTTC.

The chain is built from TRBV7-9 and TRBJ2-7, with D unresolved. This CDR3 contains 13 residues. V dropped 0 bases and J dropped 3 bases, with 6 bases sitting between them. From germline, CDR1 is SEHNR and CDR2 FQNEAQ (reference sequence). The CDR3 DNA sequence: TGTGCCAGCAGCTTAGCTCCCCACTACGAGCAGTACTTC. Encoded protein: CASSLAPHYEQYF.

Remarks on this clone: Other DNA sequences in the same sample also yield this CDR3. The gene calls are TRBV30 and TRBJ1-2, with D perhaps matching TRBD1 (5 bases). The CDR3 is made up of 13 amino acids. Trimming removed 1 base from V and 3 bases from J, with 9 bases in between. Germline CDR1 and CDR2: GTSNPN and SVGIG (reference sequence). CDR3 sequence reads: CAWSAQGYYGYTF. The DNA of the CDR3 is TGTGCCTGGAGTGCCCAGGGCTACTATGGCTACACCTTC.

About this clone: This may be a read error, as it is one base from a much larger clone. This sequence joins TRBV7-9 and TRBJ1-1; the D is unclear. Trimming shortened V by 1 base and J by 5 bases, and 2 bases separated the two germline ends. The CDR3 covers 11 residues. Germline CDR1 is SEHNR and CDR2 is FQNEAQ (reference sequence). The chain's CDR3 is CASSLVTEAFF. The CDR3 DNA sequence: TGTGCCAGCAGCTTAGTAACTGAAGCTTTCTTT. The entire variable domain, with the rest obtained from reference TRBV7-9 and TRBJ1-1, is as follows: DTGVSQNPRHKITKRGQNVTFRCDPISEHNRLYWYRQTLGQGPEFLTYFQNEAQLEKSRLLSDRFSAERPKGSFSTLEIQRTEQGDSAMYLCASSLVTEAFFGQGTRLTVV.

The chain joins TRBV7-9 to TRBJ2-1; TRBD2 matches 14 bases. V trimming: 5 bases; J trimming: 6 bases; junction bases outside the gene matches: 12. The CDR3 has 18 residues. Germline V gene sequence: CDR1 SEHNR, CDR2 FQNEAQ (reference sequence). CDR3 residues: CASSTRQTSGRALNEQFF. The CDR3 coding sequence is TGTGCCAGCAGCACCCGACAGACTAGCGGGAGGGCCCTCAATGAGCAGTTCTTC.

The CDR3 spells CASSPTGPNEKLFF. The DNA for the CDR3 is TGTGCCAGCTCACCTACAGGTCCTAATGAAAAACTGTTTTTT. This sequence joins TRBV18 and TRBJ1-4; tentatively, D is TRBD1 (5 bases). The CDR3 extends over 14 amino acids. Germline CDR1 is KGHSH and CDR2 is LQKENI. The V gene lost 3 bases and the J gene lost 3 bases, with 8 bases spanning the gap.